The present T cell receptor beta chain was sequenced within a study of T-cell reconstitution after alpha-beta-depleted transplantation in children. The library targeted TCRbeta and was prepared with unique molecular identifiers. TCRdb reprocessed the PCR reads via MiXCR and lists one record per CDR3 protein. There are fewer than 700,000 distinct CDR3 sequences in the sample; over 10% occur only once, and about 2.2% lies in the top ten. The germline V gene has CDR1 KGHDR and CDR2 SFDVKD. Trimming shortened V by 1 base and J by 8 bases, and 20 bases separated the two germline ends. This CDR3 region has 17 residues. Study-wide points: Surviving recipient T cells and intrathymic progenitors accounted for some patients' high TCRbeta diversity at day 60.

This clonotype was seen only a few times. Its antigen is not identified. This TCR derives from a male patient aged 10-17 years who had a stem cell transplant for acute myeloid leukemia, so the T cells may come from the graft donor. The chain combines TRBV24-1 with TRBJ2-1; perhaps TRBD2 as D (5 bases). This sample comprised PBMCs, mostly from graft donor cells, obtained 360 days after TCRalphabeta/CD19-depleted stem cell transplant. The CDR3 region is CATSDFRTPIHGDEQFF. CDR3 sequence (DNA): TGTGCCACCAGTGATTTTCGGACTCCAATTCACGGGGATGAGCAGTTCTTC.